Included here is one TCR beta chain sequence, with context. This sample stems from a study of blood T cell repertoires in COVID-19. CDR1 and CDR2 (germline): MNHEY, SMNVEV (reference sequence). The CDR3 runs 16 residues. V was pared by 6 bases and J by 2 bases, with 9 bases of the junction left unmatched. Measured with immunoSEQ multiplex PCR; TCRdb has only the in-frame clones, and not every one. Of fewer than 90,000 clones listed, approximately 80% are singletons. Sequencing used peripheral blood. The TCR comes from a human donor in a cohort sampled during active COVID-19. The rearrangement uses TRBV27 and TRBJ2-7; the match to TRBD2 covers 11 bases. For the CDR3, the DNA is TGTGCCAGCAGGGTCCGTACTAGCGGGAGAACCTACGAGCAGTACTTC. It yields the protein CASRVRTSGRTYEQYF.